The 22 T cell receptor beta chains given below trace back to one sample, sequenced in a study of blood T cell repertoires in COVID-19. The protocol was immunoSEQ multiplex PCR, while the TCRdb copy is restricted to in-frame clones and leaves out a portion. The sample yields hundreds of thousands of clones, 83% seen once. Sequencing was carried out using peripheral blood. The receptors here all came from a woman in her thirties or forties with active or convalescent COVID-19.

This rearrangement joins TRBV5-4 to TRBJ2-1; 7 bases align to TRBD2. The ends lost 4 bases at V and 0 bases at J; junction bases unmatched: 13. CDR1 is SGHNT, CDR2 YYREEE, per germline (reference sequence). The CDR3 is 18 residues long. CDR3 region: CASSLGVAGLSSYNEQFF. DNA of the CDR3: TGTGCCAGCAGCCTAGGAGTAGCGGGCCTAAGCTCCTACAATGAGCAGTTCTTC.

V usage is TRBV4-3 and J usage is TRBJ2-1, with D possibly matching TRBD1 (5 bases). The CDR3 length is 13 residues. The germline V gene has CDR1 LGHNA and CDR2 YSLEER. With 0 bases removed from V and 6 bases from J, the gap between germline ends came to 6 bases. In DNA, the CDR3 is TGCGCCAGCAGCCAAGACAGGGCCAATGAGCAGTTCTTC. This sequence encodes CASSQDRANEQFF.

CDR3: CASIRGLNTEAFF. CDR3 bases: TGTGCCAGTATCAGGGGATTAAACACTGAAGCTTTCTTT. The rearrangement links TRBV19 to TRBJ1-1, with TRBD1 as a possible D gene (6 bases). Trimming cost V 7 bases and J 2 bases, with 11 bases left between them. The CDR3 runs to 13 residues. Germline-derived CDR1 and CDR2 are LNHDA and SQIVND (reference sequence). The whole variable domain, remainder taken from reference TRBV19 and TRBJ1-1, is DGGITQSPKYLFRKEGQNVTLSCEQNLNHDAMYWYRQDPGQGLRLIYYSQIVNDFQKGDIAEGYSVSREKKESFPLTVTSAQKNPTAFYLCASIRGLNTEAFFGQGTRLTVV.

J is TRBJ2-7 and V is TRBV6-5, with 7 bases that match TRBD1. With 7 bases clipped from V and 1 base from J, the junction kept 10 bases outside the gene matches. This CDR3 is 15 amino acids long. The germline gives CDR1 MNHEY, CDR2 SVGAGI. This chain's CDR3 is CASTRPGTVSYEQYF. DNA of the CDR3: TGTGCCAGCACCCGTCCCGGGACAGTTTCCTACGAGCAGTACTTC.

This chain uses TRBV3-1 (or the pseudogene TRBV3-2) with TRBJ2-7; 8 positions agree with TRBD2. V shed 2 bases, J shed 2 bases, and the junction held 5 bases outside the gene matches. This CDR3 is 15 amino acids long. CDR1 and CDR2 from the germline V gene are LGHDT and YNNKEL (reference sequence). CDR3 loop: CASSQFSGVTYEQYF. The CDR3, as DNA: TGTGCCAGCAGCCAATTTAGCGGGGTCACCTACGAGCAGTACTTC.

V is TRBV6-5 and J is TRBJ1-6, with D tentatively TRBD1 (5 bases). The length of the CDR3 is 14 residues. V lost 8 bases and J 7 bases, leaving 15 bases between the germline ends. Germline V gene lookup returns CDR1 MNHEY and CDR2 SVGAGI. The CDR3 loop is CASRGVEENSPLHF. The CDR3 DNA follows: TGTGCCAGCCGGGGGGTTGAAGAAAATTCACCCCTCCACTTT.

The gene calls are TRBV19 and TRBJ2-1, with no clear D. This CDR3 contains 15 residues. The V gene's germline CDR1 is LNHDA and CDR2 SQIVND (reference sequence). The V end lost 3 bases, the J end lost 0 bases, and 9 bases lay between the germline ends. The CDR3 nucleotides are TGTGCCAGTAGTATTGAGTGGAGCTCCTACAATGAGCAGTTCTTC. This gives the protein CASSIEWSSYNEQFF.

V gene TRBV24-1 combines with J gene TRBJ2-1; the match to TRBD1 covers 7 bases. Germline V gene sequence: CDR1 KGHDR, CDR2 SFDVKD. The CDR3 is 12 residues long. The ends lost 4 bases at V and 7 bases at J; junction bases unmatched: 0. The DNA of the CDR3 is TGTGCCACCAGTGAGACAGGGAATGAGCAGTTCTTC. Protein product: CATSETGNEQFF.

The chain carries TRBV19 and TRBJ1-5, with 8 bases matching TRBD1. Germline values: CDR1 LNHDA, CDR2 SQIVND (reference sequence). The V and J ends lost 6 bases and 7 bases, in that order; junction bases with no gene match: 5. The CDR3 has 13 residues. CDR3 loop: CASRTGGKQPQHF. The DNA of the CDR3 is TGTGCCAGTAGAACAGGGGGAAAACAGCCCCAGCATTTT.

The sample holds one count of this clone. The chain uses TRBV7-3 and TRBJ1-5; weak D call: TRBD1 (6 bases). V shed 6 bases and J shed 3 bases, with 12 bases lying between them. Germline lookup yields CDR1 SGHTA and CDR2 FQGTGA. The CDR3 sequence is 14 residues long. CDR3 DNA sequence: TGTGCCAGCAGTCTAGGGGGATACAATCAGCCCCAGCATTTT. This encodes CASSLGGYNQPQHF.

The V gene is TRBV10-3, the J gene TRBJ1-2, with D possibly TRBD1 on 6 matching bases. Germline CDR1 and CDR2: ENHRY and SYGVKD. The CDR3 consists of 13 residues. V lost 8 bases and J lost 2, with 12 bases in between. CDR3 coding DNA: TGTGCCATCCCGGGACAATTAAACTATGGCTACACCTTC. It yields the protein CAIPGQLNYGYTF.

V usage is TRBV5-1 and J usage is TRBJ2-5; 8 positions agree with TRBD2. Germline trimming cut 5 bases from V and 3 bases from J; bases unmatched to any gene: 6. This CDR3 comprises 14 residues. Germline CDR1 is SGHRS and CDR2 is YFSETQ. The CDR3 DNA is TGCGCCAGCAGGTCCACTAGCGGAGAAGAGACCCAGTACTTC. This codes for CASRSTSGEETQYF.

The CDR3 sequence is CASSLVIPGNTIYF. The DNA of the CDR3 is TGTGCCAGCAGCTTAGTTATTCCTGGAAACACCATATATTTT. The chain uses TRBV7-8 and TRBJ1-3; D is unresolved. The CDR3 has 14 residues. Deletions cut 1 base from V and 2 bases from J, with 6 bases between. The V gene's germline CDR1 is SGHVS and CDR2 FQNEAQ.

The chain's CDR3 is CASSLEEGEKLFF. The CDR3 nucleotides read TGTGCCAGCAGTTTGGAGGAGGGAGAAAAACTGTTTTTT. The rearrangement joins TRBV28 to TRBJ1-4; D remains unclear. V lost 3 bases, J lost 8 bases, and 10 bases lay in between. CDR1 is MDHEN and CDR2 is SYDVKM in the germline V gene. This CDR3 has 13 residues. The variable domain in full, with the rest retrieved from reference TRBV28 and TRBJ1-4, is DVKVTQSSRYLVKRTGEKVFLECVQDMDHENMFWYRQDPGLGLRLIYFSYDVKMKEKGDIPEGYSVSREKKERFSLILESASTNQTSMYLCASSLEEGEKLFFGSGTQLSVL.

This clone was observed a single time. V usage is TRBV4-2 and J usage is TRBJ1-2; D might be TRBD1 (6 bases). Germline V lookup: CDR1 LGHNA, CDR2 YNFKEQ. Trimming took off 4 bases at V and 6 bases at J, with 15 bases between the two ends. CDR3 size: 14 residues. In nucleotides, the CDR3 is TGTGCCAGCAGCCCGAGGGACAAGACCCATGGCTACACCTTC. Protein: CASSPRDKTHGYTF.

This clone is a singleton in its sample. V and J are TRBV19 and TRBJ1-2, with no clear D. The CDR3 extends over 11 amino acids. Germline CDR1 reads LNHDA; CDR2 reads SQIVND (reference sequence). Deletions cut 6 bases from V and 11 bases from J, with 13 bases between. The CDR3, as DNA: TGTGCCAGTAGAGGAGGAGGGCGGTACACCTTC. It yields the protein CASRGGGRYTF.

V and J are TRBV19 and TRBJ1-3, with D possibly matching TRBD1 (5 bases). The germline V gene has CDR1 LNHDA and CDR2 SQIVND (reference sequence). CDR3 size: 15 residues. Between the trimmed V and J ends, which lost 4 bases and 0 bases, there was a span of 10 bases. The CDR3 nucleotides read TGTGCCAGTAGTACGGACACCCGCTCTGGAAACACCATATATTTT. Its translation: CASSTDTRSGNTIYF.

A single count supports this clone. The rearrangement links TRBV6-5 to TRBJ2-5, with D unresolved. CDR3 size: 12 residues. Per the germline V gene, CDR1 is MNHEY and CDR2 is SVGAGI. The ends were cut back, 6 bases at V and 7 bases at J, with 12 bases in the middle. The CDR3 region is CASRATSGTQYF. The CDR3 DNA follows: TGTGCCAGCAGGGCCACCTCTGGGACCCAGTACTTC.

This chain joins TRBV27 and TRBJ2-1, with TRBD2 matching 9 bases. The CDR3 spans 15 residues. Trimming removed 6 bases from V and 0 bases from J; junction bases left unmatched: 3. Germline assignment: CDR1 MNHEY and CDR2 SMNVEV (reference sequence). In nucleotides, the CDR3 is TGTGCCAGCAGGGTGGGACTAGCCTCCTACAATGAGCAGTTCTTC. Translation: CASRVGLASYNEQFF.

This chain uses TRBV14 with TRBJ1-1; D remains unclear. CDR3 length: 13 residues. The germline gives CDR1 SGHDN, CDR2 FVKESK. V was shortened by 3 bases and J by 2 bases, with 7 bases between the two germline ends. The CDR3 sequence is CASSHGVNTEAFF. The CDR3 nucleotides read TGTGCCAGCAGCCACGGGGTAAACACTGAAGCTTTCTTT.

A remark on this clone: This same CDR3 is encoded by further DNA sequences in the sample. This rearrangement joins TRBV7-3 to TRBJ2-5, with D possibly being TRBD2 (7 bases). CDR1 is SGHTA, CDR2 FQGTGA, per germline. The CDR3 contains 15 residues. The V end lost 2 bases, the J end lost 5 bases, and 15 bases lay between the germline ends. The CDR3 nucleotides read TGTGCCAGCAGCTTACGGGGCGGGGGCGGGGAGACCCAGTACTTC. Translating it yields CASSLRGGGGETQYF.

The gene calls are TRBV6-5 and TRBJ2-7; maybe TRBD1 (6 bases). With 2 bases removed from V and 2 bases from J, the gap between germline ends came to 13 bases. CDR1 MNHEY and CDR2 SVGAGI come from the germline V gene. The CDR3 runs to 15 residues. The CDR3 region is CASSYRAGDTYEQYF. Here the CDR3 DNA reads TGTGCCAGCAGTTACCGGGCAGGGGATACCTACGAGCAGTACTTC.